The 2 T cell receptor beta chains below come from one sample, sequenced in a study of blood T cell repertoires in COVID-19. The data were produced by immunoSEQ multiplex PCR, yet TCRdb's version contains in-frame clones alone and is incomplete. The data show around 260,000 clones, with approximately 79% seen just once and 4.1% held by the top ten. Sequencing was carried out using PBMCs or T cells enriched from blood (not recorded which). All receptors come from a young man with acute COVID-19.

The chain uses TRBV25-1 and TRBJ1-2; D is unresolved. CDR1 and CDR2 from the germline V gene are MGHDK and SYGVNS. Between the trimmed V and J ends, which lost 1 base and 0 bases, there was a span of 12 bases. This CDR3 is built from 16 residues. CDR3 in DNA: TGTGCCAGCAGTGAATCCTGGGCTGCCGCTAACTATGGCTACACCTTC. Its protein product is CASSESWAAANYGYTF.

J is TRBJ2-2 and V is TRBV27; maybe TRBD1 (6 bases). This CDR3 comprises 17 residues. Germline assignment: CDR1 MNHEY and CDR2 SMNVEV (reference sequence). Trimming shortened V by 6 bases and J by 0 bases, and 17 bases separated the two germline ends. CDR3 sequence (DNA): TGTGCCAGCAGCCGGGCGGACAGCTATACGAACACCGGGGAGCTGTTTTTT. It translates to CASSRADSYTNTGELFF.